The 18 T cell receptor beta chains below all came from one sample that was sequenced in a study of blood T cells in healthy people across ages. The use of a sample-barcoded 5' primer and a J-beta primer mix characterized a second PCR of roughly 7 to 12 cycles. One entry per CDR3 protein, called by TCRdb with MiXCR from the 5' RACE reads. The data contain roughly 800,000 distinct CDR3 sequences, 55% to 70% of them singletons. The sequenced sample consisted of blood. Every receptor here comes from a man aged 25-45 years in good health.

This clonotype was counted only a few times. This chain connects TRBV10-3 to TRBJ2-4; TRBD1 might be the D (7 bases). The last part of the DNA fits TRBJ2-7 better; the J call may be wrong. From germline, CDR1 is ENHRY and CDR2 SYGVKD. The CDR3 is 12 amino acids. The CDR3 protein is CAISTGEDEQYF. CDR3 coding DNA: TGTGCCATAAGTACAGGGGAGGACGAGCAGTACTTC.

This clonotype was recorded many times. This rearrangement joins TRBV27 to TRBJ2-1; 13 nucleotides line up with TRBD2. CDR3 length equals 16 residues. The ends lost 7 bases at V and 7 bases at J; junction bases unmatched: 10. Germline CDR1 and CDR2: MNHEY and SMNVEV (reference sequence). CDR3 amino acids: CASKSLGLAGENEQFF. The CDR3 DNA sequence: TGTGCCAGCAAGTCTCTCGGACTAGCGGGGGAGAATGAGCAGTTCTTC.

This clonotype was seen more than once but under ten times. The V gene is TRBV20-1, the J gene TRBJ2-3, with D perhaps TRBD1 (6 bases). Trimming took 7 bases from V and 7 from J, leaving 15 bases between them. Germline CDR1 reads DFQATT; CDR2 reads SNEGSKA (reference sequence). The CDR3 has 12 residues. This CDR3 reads CSGQAPLNTQYF. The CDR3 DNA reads TGCAGTGGACAGGCCCCTCTAAATACGCAGTATTTT.

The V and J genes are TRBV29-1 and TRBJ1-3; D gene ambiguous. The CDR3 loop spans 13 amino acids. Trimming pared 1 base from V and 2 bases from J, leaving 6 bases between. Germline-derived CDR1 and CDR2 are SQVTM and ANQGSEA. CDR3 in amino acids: CSVEVEAGNTIYF. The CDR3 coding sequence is TGCAGCGTTGAAGTTGAAGCTGGAAACACCATATATTTT.

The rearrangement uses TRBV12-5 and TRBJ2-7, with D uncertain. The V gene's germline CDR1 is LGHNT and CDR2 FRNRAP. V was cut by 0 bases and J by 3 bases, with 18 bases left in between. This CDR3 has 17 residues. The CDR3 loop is CASGLVLFGLVIYEQYF. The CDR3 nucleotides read TGTGCTAGTGGTTTGGTATTGTTCGGGCTAGTAATCTACGAGCAGTACTTC.

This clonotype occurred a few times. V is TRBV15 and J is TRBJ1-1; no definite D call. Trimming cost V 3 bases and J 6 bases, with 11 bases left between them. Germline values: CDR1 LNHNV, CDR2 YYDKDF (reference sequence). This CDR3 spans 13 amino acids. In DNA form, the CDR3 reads TGTGCCACCAGCAGCTGGGGTATCGCTGAAGCTTTCTTT. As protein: CATSSWGIAEAFF. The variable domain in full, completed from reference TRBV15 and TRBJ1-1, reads DAMVIQNPRYQVTQFGKPVTLSCSQTLNHNVMYWYQQKSSQAPKLLFHYYDKDFNNEADTPDNFQSRRPNTSFCFLDIRSPGLGDTAMYLCATSSWGIAEAFFGQGTRLTVV.

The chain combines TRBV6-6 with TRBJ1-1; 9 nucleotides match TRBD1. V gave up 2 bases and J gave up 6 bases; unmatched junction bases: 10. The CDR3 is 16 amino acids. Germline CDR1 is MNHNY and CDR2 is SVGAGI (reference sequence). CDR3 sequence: CASSYGGQGGNPEAFF. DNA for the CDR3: TGTGCCAGCAGTTACGGGGGACAGGGAGGAAACCCTGAAGCTTTCTTT.

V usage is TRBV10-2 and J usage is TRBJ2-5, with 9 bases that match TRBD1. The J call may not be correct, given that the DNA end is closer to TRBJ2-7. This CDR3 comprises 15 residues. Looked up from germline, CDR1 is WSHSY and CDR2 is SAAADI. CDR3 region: CASSQSRDRVPEQYF. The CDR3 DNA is TGCGCCAGCAGTCAAAGCCGGGACAGGGTCCCCGAGCAGTACTTC.

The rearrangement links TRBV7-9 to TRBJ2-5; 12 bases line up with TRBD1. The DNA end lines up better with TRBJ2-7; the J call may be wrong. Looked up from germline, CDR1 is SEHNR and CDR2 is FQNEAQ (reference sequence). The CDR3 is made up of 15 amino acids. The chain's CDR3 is CASSLGGTGGDEQYF. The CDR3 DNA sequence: TGTGCCAGCAGCTTAGGAGGGACAGGGGGCGACGAGCAGTACTTC.

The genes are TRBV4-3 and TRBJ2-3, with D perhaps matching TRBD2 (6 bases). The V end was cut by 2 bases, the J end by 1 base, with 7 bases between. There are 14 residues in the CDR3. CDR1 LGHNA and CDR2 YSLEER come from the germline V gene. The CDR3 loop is CASSQRLGTDTQYF. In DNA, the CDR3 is TGCGCCAGCAGCCAAAGACTAGGCACAGATACGCAGTATTTT.

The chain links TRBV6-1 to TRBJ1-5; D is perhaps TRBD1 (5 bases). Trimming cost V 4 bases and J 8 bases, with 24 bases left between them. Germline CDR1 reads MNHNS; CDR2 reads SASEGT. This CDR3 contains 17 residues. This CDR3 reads CASSAYAVPTVLEPQHF. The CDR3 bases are TGTGCCAGCAGTGCCTACGCCGTCCCGACAGTCTTAGAGCCCCAGCATTTT.

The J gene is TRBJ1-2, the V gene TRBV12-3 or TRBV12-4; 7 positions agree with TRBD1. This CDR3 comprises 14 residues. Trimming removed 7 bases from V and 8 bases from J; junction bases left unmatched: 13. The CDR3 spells CASTLDRDLFGYTF. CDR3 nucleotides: TGTGCCAGCACCCTTGACAGGGATTTATTCGGCTACACCTTC.

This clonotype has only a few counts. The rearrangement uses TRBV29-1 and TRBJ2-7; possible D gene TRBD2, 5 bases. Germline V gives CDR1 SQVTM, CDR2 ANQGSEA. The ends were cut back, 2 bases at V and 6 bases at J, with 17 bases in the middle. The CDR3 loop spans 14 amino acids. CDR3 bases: TGCAGCGTTGAAACCGGGATCCTGTCGGGCGAGCAGTACTTC. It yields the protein CSVETGILSGEQYF.

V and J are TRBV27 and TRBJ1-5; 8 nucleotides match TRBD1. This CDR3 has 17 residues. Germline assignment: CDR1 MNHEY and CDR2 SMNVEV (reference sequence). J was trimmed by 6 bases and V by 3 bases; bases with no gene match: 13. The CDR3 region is CASSFLPTGERSQPQHF. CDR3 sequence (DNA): TGTGCCAGCAGTTTCCTTCCGACAGGGGAGCGCAGTCAGCCCCAGCATTTT.

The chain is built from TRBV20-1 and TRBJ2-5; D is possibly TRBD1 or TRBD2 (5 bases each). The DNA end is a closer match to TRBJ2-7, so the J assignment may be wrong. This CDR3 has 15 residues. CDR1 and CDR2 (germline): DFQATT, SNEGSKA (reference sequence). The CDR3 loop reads CSARDRGRGVYEQYF. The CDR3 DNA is TGCAGTGCTAGAGATAGGGGCCGGGGAGTCTACGAGCAGTACTTC.

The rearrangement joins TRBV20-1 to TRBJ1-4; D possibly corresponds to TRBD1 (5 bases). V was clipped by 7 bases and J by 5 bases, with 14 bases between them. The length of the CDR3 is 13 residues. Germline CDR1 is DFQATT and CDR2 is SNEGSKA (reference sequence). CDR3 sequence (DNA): TGCAGTGTTGGGACGGACATGAATGAAAAACTGTTTTTT. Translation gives CSVGTDMNEKLFF.

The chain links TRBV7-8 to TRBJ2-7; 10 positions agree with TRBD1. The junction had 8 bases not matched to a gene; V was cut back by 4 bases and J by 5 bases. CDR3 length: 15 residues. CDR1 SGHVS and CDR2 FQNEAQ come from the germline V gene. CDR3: CASSSRDRGLDEQYF. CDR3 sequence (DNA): TGTGCCAGCAGCTCCAGGGACAGGGGACTCGACGAGCAGTACTTC. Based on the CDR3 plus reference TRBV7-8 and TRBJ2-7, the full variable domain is GAGVSQSPRYKVAKRGQDVALRCDPISGHVSLFWYQQALGQGPEFLTYFQNEAQLDKSGLPSDRFFAERPEGSVSTLKIQRTQQEDSAVYLCASSSRDRGLDEQYFGPGTRLTVT.

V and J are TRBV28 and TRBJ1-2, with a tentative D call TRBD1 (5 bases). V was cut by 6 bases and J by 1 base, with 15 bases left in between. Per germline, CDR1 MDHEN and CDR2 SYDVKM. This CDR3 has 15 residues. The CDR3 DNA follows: TGTGCCAGCAGACCGGGACCAAAGAATAACTATGGCTACACCTTC. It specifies CASRPGPKNNYGYTF.